These T cell receptor beta chains were read from a single sample in a study of cytomegalovirus exposure and HLA in healthy donors. Using immunoSEQ multiplex PCR, the repertoire was profiled, and TCRdb retains in-frame clones only, with some absent. The sample includes about 140,000 clones, around 80% of them seen just once. Source material: PBMCs. All receptors come from a man younger than 35 in good health and CMV-seropositive. Each CDR3 is given with its conserved first and last residue. The D gene is left open where the match is weak. The size entry is marked missing in some rows and otherwise reads once, few, many or a size class.

d_call j_call clone_size v_call cdr3_aa cdr3_nt
. TRBJ1-1 . TRBV29-1 CSVGEQGTEAFF TGCAGCGTTGGAGAACAGGGCACTGAAGCTTTCTTT
TRBD2 TRBJ2-1 . TRBV10-2 CASSAPGLAGFEQFF TGCGCCAGCAGTGCGCCGGGACTAGCGGGATTTGAGCAGTTCTTC
. TRBJ2-5 . TRBV4-1 CASSRSGQFQETQYF TGCGCCAGCAGCCGATCCGGACAGTTCCAAGAGACCCAGTACTTC
TRBD1 TRBJ2-1 . TRBV19 CARWDRGFRDEQFF TGTGCCAGATGGGACAGGGGATTTAGGGATGAGCAGTTCTTC
TRBD2 TRBJ2-5 . TRBV7-9 CASSLEGLAGETQYF TGTGCCAGCAGCTTAGAAGGGCTAGCGGGAGAGACCCAGTACTTC
TRBD2 TRBJ2-2 few TRBV27 CASSFRLAGGNTGELFF TGTGCCAGCAGTTTCCGACTAGCGGGAGGGAACACCGGGGAGCTGTTTTTT
. TRBJ1-4 . TRBV7-2 CASSNRSREKLFF TGTGCCAGCAGCAACAGATCTCGCGAAAAACTGTTTTTT
TRBD1 TRBJ2-1 . TRBV5-1 CASSLRQGRYEQFF TGCGCCAGCAGCCTTAGACAGGGTCGGTATGAGCAGTTCTTC
. TRBJ1-3 . TRBV30 CASLDSRDTIYF TGTGCCTCACTCGACAGTCGGGACACCATATATTTT
. TRBJ2-1 . TRBV19 CASSPAGLALFF TGTGCCAGTAGCCCAGCCGGGCTAGCGCTGTTCTTC
. TRBJ2-3 . TRBV5-3 CARSLGTTDTQYF TGTGCCAGAAGCTTGGGCACTACAGATACGCAGTATTTT
. TRBJ1-1 . TRBV25-1 CASTQGITEAFF TGTGCCAGCACCCAGGGTATCACTGAAGCTTTCTTT
. TRBJ1-1 few TRBV28 CASSFILNTEAFF TGTGCCAGCAGTTTCATTTTGAACACTGAAGCTTTCTTT
TRBD1 TRBJ2-7 . TRBV28 CASTRIPGQSYEQYF TGTGCCAGCACCAGGATACCGGGACAGTCTTACGAGCAGTACTTC
TRBD2 TRBJ2-7 . TRBV2 CASRPLRSSGRSGEEQYF TGTGCCAGCAGACCCCTAAGGAGTAGCGGGAGGTCGGGGGAAGAGCAGTACTTC
. TRBJ2-2 . TRBV7-9 CASRGVVRLFF TGTGCCAGCAGAGGAGTGGTACGACTGTTTTTT
TRBD2 TRBJ2-1 . TRBV19 CASTVSAASGRGEQFF TGTGCCAGTACCGTCTCGGCGGCTAGCGGGAGAGGTGAGCAGTTCTTC
TRBD1 TRBJ2-5 . TRBV5-6 CASSGQGTQETQYF TGTGCCAGCAGTGGACAGGGGACCCAAGAGACCCAGTACTTC
TRBD1 TRBJ1-1 few TRBV10-3 CATGQGDSEAFF TGTGCCACGGGACAGGGTGACTCTGAAGCTTTCTTT
. TRBJ2-1 . TRBV28 CASSPGYSSYNEQFF TGTGCCAGCAGCCCGGGGTATTCCTCCTACAATGAGCAGTTCTTC
. TRBJ2-3 few TRBV2 CASTSTGDTQYF TGTGCCAGCACCTCGACCGGGGATACGCAGTATTTT
. TRBJ2-2 few TRBV4-1 CASSQLDVRELFF TGCGCCAGCAGCCAACTAGACGTCCGGGAGCTGTTTTTT
. TRBJ2-1 . TRBV29-1 CSGQGVGLGNEQFF TGCAGCGGACAAGGGGTGGGCCTCGGGAATGAGCAGTTCTTC
TRBD1 TRBJ1-4 . TRBV5-6 CASSLTPTGANEKLFF TGTGCCAGCAGCCTAACGCCGACAGGGGCAAATGAAAAACTGTTTTTT
. TRBJ2-5 . TRBV2 CASSRPGGRETQYF TGTGCCAGCAGCCGACCCGGGGGTCGAGAGACCCAGTACTTC